This T cell receptor beta chain was recovered during a study of CD4 T cells in relation to SARS-CoV-2 and coronaviruses. As for the study in general: After about nine days of antigen culture, PBMC TCR beta CDR3s were sequenced.

The CDR3 totals 13 residues. The V gene's germline CDR1 is SGHTA and CDR2 FQGNSA. V shed 1 base and J 10 bases; nucleotides not matched to a gene: 3. The unexposed donors gave CD4+ T cells in about 2011-2019, prior to COVID-19. The cells were cultured for about ten days before CD4+ T cells were isolated. PBMCs were plated at two million per well in IL-2-containing medium. This clone occurred a few times. No antigen is known for it. Measured with immunoSEQ multiplex PCR; TCRdb has only the in-frame clones, and not every one. This sample has about 26,000 clones, with 77% found just once. The specimen was CD4+ T cells from PBMCs, cultured in vitro. V and J are TRBV7-2 and TRBJ2-1; TRBD2 matches at 8 bases. The source is a human donor in good health. The CDR3 DNA reads as TGTGCCAGCAGCTTAGTAGCGGGGAGAGAGCAGTTCTTC. Amino acids: CASSLVAGREQFF.